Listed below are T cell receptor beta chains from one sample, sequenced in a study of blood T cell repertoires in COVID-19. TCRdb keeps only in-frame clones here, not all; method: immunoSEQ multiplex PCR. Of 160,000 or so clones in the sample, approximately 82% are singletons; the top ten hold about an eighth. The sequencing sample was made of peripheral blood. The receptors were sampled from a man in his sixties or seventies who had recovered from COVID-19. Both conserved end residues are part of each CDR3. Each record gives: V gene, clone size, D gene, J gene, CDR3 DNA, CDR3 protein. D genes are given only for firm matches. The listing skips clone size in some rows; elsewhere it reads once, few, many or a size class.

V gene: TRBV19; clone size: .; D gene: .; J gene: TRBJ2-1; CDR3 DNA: TGTGCCAGTAGTCCAGGAGGCTCGGAGCAGTTCTTC; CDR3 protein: CASSPGGSEQFF
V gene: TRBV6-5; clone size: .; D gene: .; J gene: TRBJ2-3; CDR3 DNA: TGTGCCAGCAGTTACGGGGGGGGCTGGGAAGATACGCAGTATTTT; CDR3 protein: CASSYGGGWEDTQYF
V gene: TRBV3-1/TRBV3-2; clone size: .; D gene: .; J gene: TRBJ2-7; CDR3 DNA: TGTGCCAGCAGCCAAGATCGCGAGCAGTACTTC; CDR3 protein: CASSQDREQYF
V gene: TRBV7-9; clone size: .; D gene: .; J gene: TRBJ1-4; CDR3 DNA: TGTGCCAGCAGCCCAGCGGGACTCGAAAAACTGTTTTTT; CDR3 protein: CASSPAGLEKLFF
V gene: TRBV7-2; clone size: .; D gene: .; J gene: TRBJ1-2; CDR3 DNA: TGTGCCAGCAGTTCCCCAGGGGCGCCATCTGGCTACACCTTC; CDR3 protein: CASSSPGAPSGYTF
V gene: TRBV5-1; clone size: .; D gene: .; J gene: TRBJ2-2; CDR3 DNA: TGCGCCAGCAGCTTGGCAGGGAAAGAAGCCGGGGAGCTGTTTTTT; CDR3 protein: CASSLAGKEAGELFF
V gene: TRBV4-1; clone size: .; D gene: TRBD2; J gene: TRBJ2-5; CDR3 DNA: TGCGCCAGCAGCGAAGGGACTAGCGGGAGTGAGACCCAGTACTTC; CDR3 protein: CASSEGTSGSETQYF
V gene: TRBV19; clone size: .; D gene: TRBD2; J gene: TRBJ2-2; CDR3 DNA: TGTGCCAGTAGTATCCAACAAGCGGGAGAAACCGGGGAGCTGTTTTTT; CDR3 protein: CASSIQQAGETGELFF
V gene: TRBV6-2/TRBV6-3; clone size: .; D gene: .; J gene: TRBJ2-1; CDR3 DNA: TGTGCCAGCAGTTACGGGCTGAGCTCCTACAATGAGCAGTTCTTC; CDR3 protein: CASSYGLSSYNEQFF
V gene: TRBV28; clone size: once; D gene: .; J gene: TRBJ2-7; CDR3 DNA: TGTGCCAGCACGGGGGTGGAGCTCTACGAGCAGTACTTC; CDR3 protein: CASTGVELYEQYF
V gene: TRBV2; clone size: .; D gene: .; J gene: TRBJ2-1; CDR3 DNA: TGTGCCAGCAGCTACGCCGATGAGCAGTTCTTC; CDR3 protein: CASSYADEQFF
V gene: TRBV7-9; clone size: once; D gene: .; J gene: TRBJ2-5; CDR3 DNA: TGTGCCAGCAGCTTAGGATTGGGCCCCAGTACGGAGACCCAGTACTTC; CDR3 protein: CASSLGLGPSTETQYF
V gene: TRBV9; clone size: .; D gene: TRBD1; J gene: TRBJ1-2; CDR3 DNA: TGTGCCAGCAGCGGCGGGGGAGGGACAGGGGGATATGGCTACACCTTC; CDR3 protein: CASSGGGGTGGYGYTF
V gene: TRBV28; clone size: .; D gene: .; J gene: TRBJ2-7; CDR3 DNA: TGTGCCAGCAGTTTAGGCCCATCTTACGAGCAGTACTTC; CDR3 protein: CASSLGPSYEQYF
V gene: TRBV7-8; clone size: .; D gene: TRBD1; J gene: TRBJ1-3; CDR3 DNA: TGTGCCAGCAGCCGAGCCGGACAGGGGACTGGAAACACCATATATTTT; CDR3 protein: CASSRAGQGTGNTIYF
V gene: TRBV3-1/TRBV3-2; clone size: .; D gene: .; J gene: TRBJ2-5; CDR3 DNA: TGTGCCAGCAGCCCCGGGGAACAAGAGACCCAGTACTTC; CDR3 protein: CASSPGEQETQYF
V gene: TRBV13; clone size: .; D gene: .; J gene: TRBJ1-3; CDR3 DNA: TGTGCCAGCAGCACAGGAGACTCCTCTGGAAACACCATATATTTT; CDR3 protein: CASSTGDSSGNTIYF
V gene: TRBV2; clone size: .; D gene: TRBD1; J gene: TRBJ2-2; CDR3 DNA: TGTGCCAGCAGTCCCGGGACAGGGGGCACCGGGGAGCTGTTTTTT; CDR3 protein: CASSPGTGGTGELFF
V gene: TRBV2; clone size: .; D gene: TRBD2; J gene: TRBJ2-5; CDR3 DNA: TGTGCCAGCACACCGGGACTAGCACTCCAAGAGACCCAGTACTTC; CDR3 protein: CASTPGLALQETQYF
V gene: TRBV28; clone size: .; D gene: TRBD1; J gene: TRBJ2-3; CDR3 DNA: TGTGCCAGCAGAAACAGGGGGCGAGGTTTAGGCACCACAGATACGCAGTATTTT; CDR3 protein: CASRNRGRGLGTTDTQYF
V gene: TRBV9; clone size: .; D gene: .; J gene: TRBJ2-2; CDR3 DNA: TGTGCCAGCAGCCCGGACACTGCGAACACCGGGGAGCTGTTTTTT; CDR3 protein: CASSPDTANTGELFF
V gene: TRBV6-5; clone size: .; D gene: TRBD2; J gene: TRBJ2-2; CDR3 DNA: TGTGCCAGCACCCTGACTAGCGGGATTTCCGGGGAGCTGTTTTTT; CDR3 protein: CASTLTSGISGELFF
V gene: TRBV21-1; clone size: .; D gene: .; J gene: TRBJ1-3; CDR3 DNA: TGTGCCAGCTCGTTACAGGGGGACAATCCTGGAAACACCATATATTTT; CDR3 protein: CASSLQGDNPGNTIYF
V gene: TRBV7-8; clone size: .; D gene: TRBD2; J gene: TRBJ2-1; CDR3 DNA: TGTGCCAGCAGCTTGACTAGCGTTGGGGGCTATGAGCAGTTCTTC; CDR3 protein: CASSLTSVGGYEQFF
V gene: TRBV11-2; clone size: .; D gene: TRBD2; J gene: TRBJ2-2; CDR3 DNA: TGTGCCAGCAGCCCCAGACTAGCGGCCTCCCGGGAGCTGTTTTTT; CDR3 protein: CASSPRLAASRELFF
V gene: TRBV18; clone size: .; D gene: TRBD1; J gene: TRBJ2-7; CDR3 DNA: TGTGCCAGCTCACATTCACAGGGGGCCGGACCTTTCTACGAGCAGTACTTC; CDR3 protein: CASSHSQGAGPFYEQYF
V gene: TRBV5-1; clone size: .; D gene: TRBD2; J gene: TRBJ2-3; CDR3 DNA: TGCGCCAGCAGCACAGATAGCGGGAGGCTCTCAGATACGCAGTATTTT; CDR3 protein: CASSTDSGRLSDTQYF
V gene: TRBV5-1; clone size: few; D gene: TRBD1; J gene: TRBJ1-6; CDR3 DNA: TGCGCCAGCAGCCAGGGACAGGGGTATAATTCACCCCTCCACTTT; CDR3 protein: CASSQGQGYNSPLHF
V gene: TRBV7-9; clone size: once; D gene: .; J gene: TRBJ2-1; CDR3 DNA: TGTGCCAGCACCTCAGGAGGGTTGTATGAGCAGTTCTTC; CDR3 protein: CASTSGGLYEQFF
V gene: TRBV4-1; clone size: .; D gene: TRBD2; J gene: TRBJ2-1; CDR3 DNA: TGCGCCAGCAGCCAAGAACGCGAGCGGGAGGTCTACAATGAGCAGTTCTTC; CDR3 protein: CASSQEREREVYNEQFF
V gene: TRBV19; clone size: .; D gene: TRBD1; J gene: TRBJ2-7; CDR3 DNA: TGTGCCAGTAGTATCGGACAGGGGGTCCCCCACGAGCAGTACTTC; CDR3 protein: CASSIGQGVPHEQYF
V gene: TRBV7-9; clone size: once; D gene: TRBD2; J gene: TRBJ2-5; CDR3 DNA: TGTGCCAGCAGCACCGGGACTAGCGGGGTCATTGAGACCCAGTACTTC; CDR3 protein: CASSTGTSGVIETQYF
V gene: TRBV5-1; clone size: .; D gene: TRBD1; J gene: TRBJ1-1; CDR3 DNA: TGCGCCAGCAGCTTGGTGACAGGGTCCCGGAACACTGAAGCTTTCTTT; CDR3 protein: CASSLVTGSRNTEAFF
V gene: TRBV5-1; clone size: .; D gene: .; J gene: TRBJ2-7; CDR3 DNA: TGCGCCAGCAGCTTGTCCCCCGGGACTGCCTCCTACGAGCAGTACTTC; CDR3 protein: CASSLSPGTASYEQYF
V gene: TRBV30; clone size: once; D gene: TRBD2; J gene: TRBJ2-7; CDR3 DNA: TGTGCCCTGGATCCACTTAGCGGGACGTCCTACGAGCAGTACTTC; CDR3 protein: CALDPLSGTSYEQYF